The 6 T cell receptor beta chains reported below all come from one sample, sequenced in a study of regulatory T cells in long-lasting Graves disease. Libraries of TCR beta came from iRepertoire HTBI primers plus Arm-PCR of CDR3 regions. TCRdb used MiXCR to reprocess the multiplex PCR reads, holding one entry per CDR3 protein. The data show about 350,000 distinct CDR3 sequences, 15% to 20% seen once. The sample's time point: newly diagnosed GD, antithyroid drugs for less than 3 months. RNA extracted from PBMCs served as the sequencing template. This sample also belongs to another study, concerning T cells in Graves' hyperthyroidism and ophthalmopathy.

Sequenced here: peripheral blood mononuclear cells (PBMCs), sampled at new diagnosis, from a patient treated with antithyroid drugs. These receptors all come from a middle-aged man with Graves disease.

The chain employs TRBV29-1 and TRBJ2-2; D tentatively reads TRBD1 or TRBD2 (6 bases each). Trimming shortened V by 7 bases and J by 3 bases, and 15 bases separated the two germline ends. Germline V gene data show CDR1 as SQVTM and CDR2 as ANQGSEA. The CDR3 runs to 14 residues. The CDR3 coding sequence is TGCAGCGCATATACAAGGGGGGACACCGGGGAGCTGTTTTTT. It codes for CSAYTRGDTGELFF.

As to this clonotype: A far larger clone is just one base off, so this is likely a read error. The V and J genes are TRBV28 and TRBJ2-1; tentative D call: TRBD2 (5 bases). The germline CDR1 and CDR2 sequences are MDHEN and SYDVKM. The CDR3 spans 13 residues. V was pared by 6 bases and J by 10 bases, with 16 bases between. CDR3 sequence reads: CASRDFPLDEQFF. DNA of the CDR3: TGTGCCAGCAGGGACTTCCCGCTAGACGAGCAGTTCTTC.

This clonotype was recorded at least ten times. The chain recombines TRBV7-2 with TRBJ1-2; unclear D gene. CDR3 length: 16 amino acids. The germline V gene has CDR1 SGHTA and CDR2 FQGNSA. The V end lost 3 bases, the J end lost 5 bases, and 19 bases lay between the germline ends. CDR3 DNA sequence: TGTGCCAGCAGCTTTATGCCGAACAGTGACGGGTATGGCTACACCTTC. Translating gives CASSFMPNSDGYGYTF.

Concerning this clonotype itself: A read error is possible here, since a much larger clone lies one base away. The chain carries TRBV2 and TRBJ2-5; D might be TRBD1 (5 bases). Germline values: CDR1 SNHLY, CDR2 FYNNEI. This CDR3 spans 14 amino acids. CDR3 sequence reads: CVSSEIGATETQYF. The CDR3, as DNA: TGTGTCAGCAGTGAGATAGGGGCAACAGAGACCCAGTACTTC.

The table lists this clonotype with a few counts. A far bigger clonotype differs at one base, so this is likely a read error. V and J are TRBV9 and TRBJ1-2; D unresolved. The CDR3 length is 11 residues. Trimming shortened V by 5 bases and J by 8 bases, and 10 bases separated the two germline ends. The germline CDR1 and CDR2 sequences are SGDLS and YYNGEE. CDR3 sequence: CASSQSGGYTF. The CDR3 DNA follows: TGTGCCAGCAGTCAATCGGGCGGCTACACCTTC.

This clonotype was detected a few times. The chain joins TRBV6-1 to TRBJ2-4; tentative D call: TRBD1 (6 bases). Trimming removed 2 bases from V and 2 bases from J, with 10 bases in between. The CDR3 totals 15 residues. CDR1 is MNHNS, CDR2 SASEGT, per germline. The CDR3 region is CASSEFWGPKNIQYF. DNA of the CDR3: TGTGCCAGCAGTGAATTTTGGGGGCCCAAAAACATTCAGTACTTC.